Presented here are 22 T cell receptor beta chains from one specimen sequenced in a study of T cells in tumors after PD-1 blockade. The method was immunoSEQ multiplex PCR; TCRdb's version includes in-frame clones alone and lacks a portion of them. This sample carries fewer than 5,000 clones, around 69% of them seen once, and the ten largest clones take approximately 6.8%. Time point described: first of two pre-therapy site-matched biopsies 2 to 3 months apart. Sequenced here: tumor tissue, sampled before anti-PD-1 treatment. These receptor sequences come from a human donor with basal cell carcinoma.

The rearrangement uses TRBV5-1 and TRBJ2-1; TRBD1 might be the D (6 bases). The CDR3 length is 13 residues. The germline V gene encodes CDR1 SGHRS and CDR2 YFSETQ. V dropped 4 bases and J dropped 11 bases, with 16 bases sitting between them. Written as DNA, the CDR3 is TGCGCCAGCAGCGCCGAACAGGGATACAAGCAGTTCTTC. Translating gives CASSAEQGYKQFF.

V and J are TRBV19 and TRBJ1-1; 9 bases are shared with TRBD1. The germline gives CDR1 LNHDA, CDR2 SQIVND (reference sequence). This CDR3 has 16 residues. J lost 1 base, V lost 6 bases, and 9 bases had no gene match. The CDR3 loop is CASRPGPGQGNTEAFF. Written as DNA, the CDR3 is TGTGCCAGTAGACCAGGACCGGGACAGGGGAACACTGAAGCTTTCTTT. The whole variable domain, filled in from reference TRBV19 and TRBJ1-1, reads DGGITQSPKYLFRKEGQNVTLSCEQNLNHDAMYWYRQDPGQGLRLIYYSQIVNDFQKGDIAEGYSVSREKKESFPLTVTSAQKNPTAFYLCASRPGPGQGNTEAFFGQGTRLTVV.

This clone was seen a handful of times. V and J are TRBV20-1 and TRBJ2-7; 7 nucleotides match TRBD1. The CDR3 is 15 amino acids. Germline CDR1 is DFQATT and CDR2 is SNEGSKA (reference sequence). J gave up 2 bases and V 4 bases, and 11 bases lay outside the gene matches. Written as DNA, the CDR3 is TGCAGTGCTATTGATACAGGGGAAGGGACCTACGAGCAGTACTTC. Amino acids: CSAIDTGEGTYEQYF.

The chain recombines TRBV27 with TRBJ1-2; perhaps TRBD1 as D (6 bases). Germline V gene data show CDR1 as MNHEY and CDR2 as SMNVEV (reference sequence). V was pared by 3 bases and J by 5 bases, with 13 bases between. The CDR3 is 14 residues long. For the CDR3, the DNA is TGTGCCAGCAGTTTGGGGGGGCAGCCGTATGGCTACACCTTC. It is translated as CASSLGGQPYGYTF.

A note on this clone: The sample carries other DNA sequences with the same CDR3. The chain recombines TRBV7-6 with TRBJ2-2, with D uncertain. The CDR3 length is 14 residues. The V end was cut by 0 bases, the J end by 1 base, with 3 bases between. Germline CDR1 and CDR2: SGHVS and FNYEAQ. DNA for the CDR3: TGTGCCAGCAGCTTAGCCGGGAACACCGGGGAGCTGTTTTTT. Its protein is CASSLAGNTGELFF.

The V call is TRBV5-6, the J call TRBJ2-7; D uncertain. CDR3 length: 11 amino acids. From germline, CDR1 is SGHDT and CDR2 YYEEEE. V was clipped by 0 bases and J by 5 bases, with 3 bases between them. DNA for the CDR3: TGTGCCAGCAGCTTGGGGGACGAGCAGTACTTC. Protein product: CASSLGDEQYF.

This clone came up once. V and J are TRBV18 and TRBJ2-7, with 8 nucleotides matching TRBD2. J lost 3 bases, V lost 8 bases, and 6 bases had no gene match. Germline V gene sequence: CDR1 KGHSH, CDR2 LQKENI. The CDR3 covers 13 residues. The CDR3 DNA reads as TGTGCCAGCCAAGCGGGGGCCGTCTACGAGCAGTACTTC. Translating it yields CASQAGAVYEQYF. The whole variable domain, filled in from reference TRBV18 and TRBJ2-7, reads NAGVMQNPRHLVRRRGQEARLRCSPMKGHSHVYWYRQLPEEGLKFMVYLQKENIIDESGMPKERFSAEFPKEGPSILRIQQVVRGDSAAYFCASQAGAVYEQYFGPGTRLTVT.

The DNA for the CDR3 is TGCGCCAGCAGCTTGGACAGGGCGACAGATACGCAGTATTTT. Encoded protein: CASSLDRATDTQYF. V gene TRBV5-1 combines with J gene TRBJ2-3; D might be TRBD1 (6 bases). The germline V and J ends were trimmed by 0 bases and 3 bases, with 8 bases remaining between them. Looked up from germline, CDR1 is SGHRS and CDR2 is YFSETQ. This CDR3 spans 14 amino acids.

Only one count was recorded for this clone. The chain recombines TRBV4-2 with TRBJ1-6; 10 bases are a match to TRBD1. Germline CDR1 LGHNA, CDR2 YNFKEQ. V lost 1 base to trimming and J lost 7 bases; unmatched junction nucleotides: 4. CDR3 length: 16 amino acids. CDR3 sequence (DNA): TGTGCCAGCAGCCAAGTTAAGGACAGGGGGAATTCACCCCTCCACTTT. Translating it yields CASSQVKDRGNSPLHF.

The chain employs TRBV10-3 and TRBJ2-7; 9 nucleotides agree with TRBD1. The CDR3 spans 16 residues. Germline CDR1 reads ENHRY; CDR2 reads SYGVKD. The trim removed 3 bases at V and 0 bases at J, leaving 6 bases unmatched. The CDR3 DNA reads TGTGCCATCAGTGATCCGGGACAGGGTTTCTCCTACGAGCAGTACTTC. Protein: CAISDPGQGFSYEQYF.

The chain employs TRBV18 and TRBJ2-7, with TRBD1 matching over 10 bases. V dropped 5 bases and J dropped 1; count of bases not matched to a gene: 5. This CDR3 is 15 amino acids long. Germline CDR1 reads KGHSH; CDR2 reads LQKENI. The CDR3 DNA sequence: TGTGCCAGCTCAGTAGGACAGGGGGAATCCTACGAGCAGTACTTC. Its protein product is CASSVGQGESYEQYF.

The count of this clone is one. The V and J genes are TRBV10-3 and TRBJ2-1; D possibly corresponds to TRBD2 (6 bases). Trimming took 10 bases from V and 6 from J, leaving 19 bases between them. Looked up from germline, CDR1 is ENHRY and CDR2 is SYGVKD. This CDR3 has 14 amino acids. In DNA form, the CDR3 reads TGTGCCAGCTTCACTGGCGGGGCCCGCAATGAGCAGTTCTTC. Its protein is CASFTGGARNEQFF.

This clone was seen a few times. The V and J genes are TRBV5-1 and TRBJ2-5, with D perhaps matching TRBD2 (5 bases). The V gene lost 1 base and the J gene lost 5 bases, with 15 bases spanning the gap. The CDR3 runs to 15 residues. In germline, CDR1 is SGHRS, CDR2 YFSETQ. CDR3: CASSLRAAREETQYF. The DNA for the CDR3 is TGCGCCAGCAGCTTGAGGGCCGCGAGGGAGGAGACCCAGTACTTC.

The V gene is TRBV9, the J gene TRBJ2-3; either TRBD1 or TRBD2 may supply D (5 bases each). The CDR3 has 13 amino acids. V was shortened by 3 bases and J by 3 bases, with 8 bases between the two germline ends. Per germline, CDR1 SGDLS and CDR2 YYNGEE. The CDR3 region has the DNA TGTGCCAGCAGCGGGGGCGGGACAGATACGCAGTATTTT. The encoded protein is CASSGGGTDTQYF.

The CDR3: CATGASTDTQYF. In DNA form, the CDR3 reads TGTGCCACCGGGGCGTCCACAGATACGCAGTATTTT. The V and J genes are TRBV24-1 and TRBJ2-3, with D perhaps matching TRBD1 (5 bases). V lost 9 bases and J 2 bases, leaving 8 bases between the germline ends. Germline assignment: CDR1 KGHDR and CDR2 SFDVKD. This CDR3 comprises 12 residues.

The V gene is TRBV19, the J gene TRBJ1-2; D unclear. V lost 3 bases to trimming and J lost 5 bases, with 13 bases between them. CDR1 LNHDA and CDR2 SQIVND come from the germline V gene (reference sequence). The CDR3 has 14 amino acids. The CDR3 loop is CASSMWQTGYGYTF. CDR3 DNA sequence: TGTGCCAGTAGTATGTGGCAGACCGGGTATGGCTACACCTTC.

The chain combines TRBV29-1 with TRBJ2-3; 9 nucleotides align to TRBD2. CDR1 is SQVTM and CDR2 is ANQGSEA in the germline V gene. Trimming took 4 bases from V and 4 from J; bases not matched to a gene: 9. The length of the CDR3 is 15 residues. This chain's CDR3 is CSVVSPRTSADTQYF. The CDR3, as DNA: TGCAGCGTTGTTAGTCCCAGGACTAGCGCAGATACGCAGTATTTT.

The chain uses TRBV7-2 and TRBJ1-2; no definite D call. Trimming removed 2 bases at V and 4 bases at J, with 14 bases between. The CDR3 sequence is 15 residues long. Germline V gene sequence: CDR1 SGHTA, CDR2 FQGNSA. The CDR3 coding sequence is TGTGCCAGCAGCTTATTTCCGGGTTCCTCCTATGGCTACACCTTC. Its protein is CASSLFPGSSYGYTF.

The chain employs TRBV3-1 (or the pseudogene TRBV3-2) and TRBJ1-1; D gene uncertain. Germline V gives CDR1 LGHDT, CDR2 YNNKEL (reference sequence). V was pared by 1 base and J by 1 base, with 7 bases between. The CDR3 contains 14 residues. CDR3 sequence (DNA): TGTGCCAGCAGCCAAGGCCGACGGAACACTGAAGCTTTCTTT. Residues: CASSQGRRNTEAFF.

V is TRBV10-3 and J is TRBJ1-6, with no clear D. CDR1 and CDR2 (germline): ENHRY, SYGVKD. CDR3 length: 14 residues. V dropped 2 bases and J dropped 9 bases, with 11 bases sitting between them. CDR3 nucleotides: TGTGCCATCAGTGAGAGTACGACGGGTTCACCCCTCCACTTT. Translation: CAISESTTGSPLHF.

The CDR3 spells CASSSTFQETQYF. The CDR3 DNA sequence: TGTGCCAGCTCCTCGACCTTTCAAGAGACCCAGTACTTC. J is TRBJ2-5 and V is TRBV7-6; no firm D call. The CDR3 spans 13 residues. The ends were cut back, 8 bases at V and 2 bases at J, with 12 bases in the middle. Per germline, CDR1 SGHVS and CDR2 FNYEAQ.

Points on this clone: Other DNA sequences of this sample code for an identical CDR3. The chain couples TRBV3-1 (or the pseudogene TRBV3-2) to TRBJ2-7; unclear D gene. Trimming pared 0 bases from V and 5 bases from J, leaving 5 bases between. The CDR3 is 12 residues long. CDR1 LGHDT and CDR2 YNNKEL come from the germline V gene (reference sequence). In DNA form, the CDR3 reads TGTGCCAGCAGCCAAGATTTGGACGAGCAGTACTTC. Protein product: CASSQDLDEQYF.